One and the same sample provided the 19 T cell receptor beta chains below, sequenced in a study of shared clonotypes between healthy human individuals. The table came from immunoSEQ multiplex PCR; TCRdb's copy has only in-frame clones and leaves some out. The data contain about 1.5 million clones, nearly 99% of them singletons. Sample: naive CD4+ T cells sorted from blood. Subset here: CD45RA+ positively selected. The receptors derive from a man younger than 45 in good health.

The chain uses TRBV5-8 and TRBJ2-7, with 8 bases identical to TRBD1. The CDR3 spans 15 residues. J was trimmed by 2 bases and V by 4 bases; bases with no gene match: 8. Germline CDR1 and CDR2: SGHTS and YDEGEE. CDR3 DNA: TGTGCCAGCAGCGTGCGACCGACAGGGGCCTACGAGCAGTACTTC. Amino acids: CASSVRPTGAYEQYF. The entire variable domain, with the rest obtained from reference TRBV5-8 and TRBJ2-7, is as follows: EAGVTQSPTHLIKTRGQQATLRCSPISGHTSVYWYQQALGLGLQFLLWYDEGEERNRGNFPPRFSGRQFPNYSSELNVNALELEDSALYLCASSVRPTGAYEQYFGPGTRLTVT.

This rearrangement joins TRBV5-4 to TRBJ2-3; maybe TRBD2 (6 bases). Trimming left V 4 bases short and J 1 base short, with 13 bases between. The CDR3 totals 15 residues. Germline V CDR1 and CDR2: SGHNT, YYREEE (reference sequence). CDR3 amino acids: CASSHGGGGTDTQYF. The DNA for the CDR3 is TGTGCCAGCAGCCACGGCGGAGGGGGCACAGATACGCAGTATTTT.

The chain carries TRBV18 and TRBJ1-4; D is possibly TRBD1 (6 bases). The CDR3 sequence is 15 residues long. Trimming took 0 bases from V and 8 from J, leaving 13 bases between them. CDR1 is KGHSH and CDR2 is LQKENI in the germline V gene. The CDR3 sequence is CASSPPVRGWEKLFF. The CDR3 DNA follows: TGTGCCAGCTCACCACCGGTCAGGGGATGGGAAAAACTGTTTTTT.

V and J are TRBV11-2 and TRBJ2-1; TRBD2 matches 9 bases. The V segment lost 4 bases and the J segment 0 bases; nucleotides outside the gene matches: 4. In germline, CDR1 is SGHAT, CDR2 FQNNGV. The CDR3 covers 16 residues. The CDR3 spells CASSSFSGSSYNEQFF. In nucleotides, the CDR3 is TGTGCCAGCAGCTCCTTTAGCGGGAGCTCCTACAATGAGCAGTTCTTC.

This chain uses TRBV11-2 with TRBJ1-5; D gene uncertain. The CDR3 consists of 13 residues. Germline CDR1 is SGHAT and CDR2 is FQNNGV. V lost 4 bases, J lost 4 bases, and 8 bases lay in between. In nucleotides, the CDR3 is TGTGCCAGCAGCTCTGGATGGAATCAGCCCCAGCATTTT. Its protein product is CASSSGWNQPQHF. Variable domain in full (rest from reference TRBV11-2 and TRBJ1-5): EAGVAQSPRYKIIEKRQSVAFWCNPISGHATLYWYQQILGQGPKLLIQFQNNGVVDDSQLPKDRFSAERLKGVDSTLKIQPAKLEDSAVYLCASSSGWNQPQHFGDGTRLSIL.

V and J are TRBV7-6 and TRBJ2-7; D uncertain. This CDR3 spans 16 amino acids. Germline CDR1 and CDR2: SGHVS and FNYEAQ. With 5 bases removed from V and 2 bases from J, the gap between germline ends came to 19 bases. The CDR3, as DNA: TGTGCCAGCAGCCCCCCCAGCCTTCTAGGGACCTACGAGCAGTACTTC. It encodes CASSPPSLLGTYEQYF.

J is TRBJ2-3 and V is TRBV7-9, with a weak D call TRBD2 (6 bases). The germline V gene has CDR1 SEHNR and CDR2 FQNEAQ (reference sequence). V was pared by 1 base and J by 3 bases, with 11 bases between. The CDR3 loop spans 15 amino acids. The CDR3 loop is CASSLEGGGTDTQYF. The CDR3 DNA sequence: TGTGCCAGCAGCTTAGAGGGAGGAGGAACAGATACGCAGTATTTT.

The gene calls are TRBV15 and TRBJ1-2, with a weak D call TRBD1 (5 bases). Germline V gene lookup returns CDR1 LNHNV and CDR2 YYDKDF (reference sequence). The CDR3 extends over 15 amino acids. With 4 bases removed from V and 6 bases from J, the gap between germline ends came to 18 bases. The CDR3 sequence: CATSKRQRGLDGYTF. The CDR3 DNA reads TGTGCCACCAGCAAGAGACAGCGGGGCCTTGATGGCTACACCTTC.

The V gene is TRBV20-1, the J gene TRBJ2-5; 7 bases map to TRBD2. This CDR3 is 11 amino acids long. CDR1 is DFQATT and CDR2 is SNEGSKA in the germline V gene (reference sequence). V was pared by 5 bases and J by 4 bases, with 1 base of the junction left unmatched. The CDR3 DNA is TGCAGTGCTGGGAGGGGAGAGACCCAGTACTTC. This codes for CSAGRGETQYF.

The chain employs TRBV28 and TRBJ1-5; no clear D. CDR3 size: 17 residues. Germline CDR1 MDHEN, CDR2 SYDVKM. V was pared by 1 base and J by 0 bases, with 13 bases between. The DNA of the CDR3 is TGTGCCAGCAGTTTATTGGAAGGAAAGTATAGCAATCAGCCCCAGCATTTT. Protein product: CASSLLEGKYSNQPQHF.

CDR3: CRGGANLYEQYF. The DNA for the CDR3 is TGTCGCGGGGGAGCAAATTTATACGAGCAGTACTTC. The chain recombines TRBV2 with TRBJ2-7, with 7 bases that match TRBD2. CDR3 length: 12 residues. CDR1 SNHLY and CDR2 FYNNEI come from the germline V gene.

V and J are TRBV2 and TRBJ2-5; TRBD2 aligns across 15 bases. Germline loops: CDR1 SNHLY, CDR2 FYNNEI. The junction had 7 bases not matched to a gene; V was cut back by 7 bases and J by 7 bases. CDR3 length: 15 residues. CDR3 protein: CASKGLAGGPGTQYF. DNA of the CDR3: TGTGCCAGCAAAGGACTAGCGGGAGGGCCGGGGACCCAGTACTTC.

Only one count was recorded for this clone. The chain uses TRBV10-3 and TRBJ2-7; a possible D gene is TRBD1 (5 bases). Trimming shortened V by 4 bases and J by 2 bases, and 6 bases separated the two germline ends. Looked up from germline, CDR1 is ENHRY and CDR2 is SYGVKD. This CDR3 has 12 residues. The CDR3 DNA is TGTGCCATCAGTGTGGACACCTACGAGCAGTACTTC. Its protein is CAISVDTYEQYF.

Of note for this clone: Distinct nucleotide sequences in the sample also encode this CDR3. V usage is TRBV7-2 and J usage is TRBJ2-3; D call uncertain. Per germline, CDR1 SGHTA and CDR2 FQGNSA. V dropped 1 base and J dropped 5 bases, with 4 bases sitting between them. This CDR3 is 12 amino acids long. The CDR3 loop is CASSLEGDTQYF. The CDR3 region has the DNA TGTGCCAGCAGCTTAGAAGGAGATACGCAGTATTTT. Combining the CDR3 with reference TRBV7-2 and TRBJ2-3 gives the whole variable domain GAGVSQSPSNKVTEKGKDVELRCDPISGHTALYWYRQSLGQGLEFLIYFQGNSAPDKSGLPSDRFSAERTGGSVSTLTIQRTQQEDSAVYLCASSLEGDTQYFGPGTRLTVL.

This chain connects TRBV5-1 to TRBJ2-3, with 10 bases aligning to TRBD1. V shed 4 bases and J 4 bases; nucleotides not matched to a gene: 3. There are 14 residues in the CDR3. From germline, CDR1 is SGHRS and CDR2 YFSETQ. The CDR3 bases are TGCGCCAGCAGCCGGACAGGGGGGGCAGATACGCAGTATTTT. Encoded protein: CASSRTGGADTQYF.

The chain uses TRBV11-2 and TRBJ2-1; 12 bases are a match to TRBD2. The CDR3 loop spans 19 amino acids. V shed 5 bases and J 0 bases; nucleotides not matched to a gene: 11. Germline V gene sequence: CDR1 SGHAT, CDR2 FQNNGV. The CDR3 nucleotides are TGTGCCAGCAGCCCGAACCACTGGACTAGCGGGGACTCCTACAATGAGCAGTTCTTC. It encodes CASSPNHWTSGDSYNEQFF.

CDR3 amino acids: CASSQGGLGNQETQYF. The CDR3 DNA reads TGTGCCAGCAGCCAGGGGGGACTAGGAAACCAAGAGACCCAGTACTTC. The rearrangement joins TRBV13 to TRBJ2-5; possible D gene TRBD2, 8 bases. Germline V gene data show CDR1 as PRHDT and CDR2 as FYEKMQ (reference sequence). V shed 5 bases and J shed 0 bases, with 16 bases lying between them. CDR3 size: 16 residues.

The DNA for the CDR3 is TGCGCCAGCAGCCCGACAGGGTCCACCGGGGAGCTGTTTTTT. This sequence encodes CASSPTGSTGELFF. The chain links TRBV5-1 to TRBJ2-2, with 7 bases matching TRBD1. This CDR3 is 14 amino acids long. Germline values: CDR1 SGHRS, CDR2 YFSETQ. Trimming cost V 4 bases and J 4 bases; bases outside gene matches: 4.

The CDR3 region is CASSVEAGTNQETQYF. The CDR3 region has the DNA TGTGCCAGCAGCGTAGAGGCCGGGACGAATCAAGAGACCCAGTACTTC. This chain links TRBV9 with TRBJ2-5; D may match TRBD1 or TRBD2 (5 bases each). V lost 0 bases, J lost 2 bases, and 14 bases lay in between. The CDR3 has 16 residues. Germline CDR1 is SGDLS and CDR2 is YYNGEE.